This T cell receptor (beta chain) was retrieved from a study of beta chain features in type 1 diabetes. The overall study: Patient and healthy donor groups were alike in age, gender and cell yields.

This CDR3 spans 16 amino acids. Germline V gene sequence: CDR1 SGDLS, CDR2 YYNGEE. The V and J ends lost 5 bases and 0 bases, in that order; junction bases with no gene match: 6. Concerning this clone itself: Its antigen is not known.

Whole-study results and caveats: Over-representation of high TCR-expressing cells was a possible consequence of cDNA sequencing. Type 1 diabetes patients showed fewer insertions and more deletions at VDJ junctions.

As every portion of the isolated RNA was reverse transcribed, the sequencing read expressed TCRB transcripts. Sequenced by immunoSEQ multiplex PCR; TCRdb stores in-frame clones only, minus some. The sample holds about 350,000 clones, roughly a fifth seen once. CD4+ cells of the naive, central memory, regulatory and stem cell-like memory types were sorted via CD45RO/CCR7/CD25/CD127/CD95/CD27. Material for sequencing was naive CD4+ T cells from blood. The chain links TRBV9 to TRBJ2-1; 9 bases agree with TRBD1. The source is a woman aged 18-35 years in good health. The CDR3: CASRPGQGFSYNEQFF. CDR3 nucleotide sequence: TGTGCCAGCAGGCCCGGACAGGGGTTCTCCTACAATGAGCAGTTCTTC.